This T cell receptor beta chain was sequenced in a study of blood T cell repertoires in COVID-19. In the source study's methods: Reference gene primer amplification in the assay estimated nucleated cell counts. Sequencing was performed with immunoSEQ multiplex PCR; in TCRdb, only in-frame clones are kept and a portion is missing. V and J calls and clone size are those listed in that table; D and trimming were worked out from the DNA. This sample carries about 130,000 clones, 85% to 90% of them seen once, and the ten largest clones take about 4.4%. V lost 3 bases and J 0 bases, leaving 9 bases between the germline ends. The CDR3 is 15 residues long. Germline V lookup: CDR1 MGHRA, CDR2 YSYEKL.

The sequence was collected from a man aged 60 to 75 with COVID-19, enrolled during active disease. The rearrangement joins TRBV4-1 to TRBJ1-5; D gene uncertain. Sequenced input: peripheral blood. The CDR3 spells CASSQVDYSNQPQHF. For the CDR3, the DNA is TGCGCCAGCAGCCAGGTAGACTATAGCAATCAGCCCCAGCATTTT.